Listed here is a single T cell receptor (beta chain). What this receptor recognizes is not known. Base qualities are missing; no much larger clone stands one base away. The CDR3 regions of human TCRbeta chains were subjected to immunosequencing. The paper's processing steps were these. Repertoire TCRs were matched against a reference library of SARS-CoV-2-specific TCRs generated with the MIRA antigen-specificity platform. Breadth was defined as the fraction of unique TCRs that were SARS-CoV-2-associated, and depth was defined as the fraction of total T cells that were SARS-CoV-2-associated. Using the MIRA data, each spike-specific TCR was mapped to the spike region that the TCR reacts to and placed in a CD4 or CD8 class. Log10-transformed breadth and depth values were compared by one-way ANOVA with Sidak's multiple comparisons tests. Held by TCRdb, this immuneACCESS table contains in-frame sequences only and omits some clones. Under half of the omission traces to an unresolved V gene where checked; the cause of the rest is unknown. V, J and clone size are taken as reported in that table, and D and trimming were inferred from the DNA itself. The sample table records around 72,000 clones; roughly 87% of these occur just once. Approximately 25% of the sample is taken by the ten largest.

The sample belongs to a study of T cell responses to AZD1222 COVID-19 vaccine (dated by TCRdb to about 2021). Study-wide context: AZD1222 recipients whose second dose came at about 4 weeks and those whose second dose came at about 12 weeks were combined into one group, since spike-specific TCR depth and breadth did not differ between the two schedules. A total of about 230 trial participants underwent TCR sequencing, of whom nearly 210 received two doses of AZD1222 and around 25 received two doses of the MenACWY control vaccine. Enrollment into the trials was organized by age into subgroups of 18-55, 56-69 and 70-plus years, and those subgroups contained roughly 140, 27 and 60 TCR-sequenced participants, respectively.

What the work shows at the level of the full study, not this receptor alone: Conclusions about previously exposed vaccinees were limited because only six AZD1222 recipients were SARS-CoV-2 seropositive at baseline. No day 14 peak-response samples were available, so repertoires were characterized only after the peak T cell response. The 56-69-year group was small, and its depth increase did not reach significance, likely because of low power. The vaccine-associated CD4 TCRs covered the entire spike protein, and the dominant responses fell in regions 160-218 and 743-854. A significant rise in spike-specific TCR breadth and depth was observed after two AZD1222 doses relative to day 0 and relative to MenACWY recipients. Epitopes outside the regions mutated in the B.1.351 and B.1.1.7 variants were reportedly recognized by nearly half of the unique spike-specific TCRs. Participants were mostly white British and included more females than males, and it was suggested by the authors that clonal diversity may have been underestimated.

Sequences MNHEY (CDR1) and SVGAGI (CDR2) are obtained from the germline V gene. From its cysteine to its phenylalanine, the CDR3 spans 15 amino acids. Only CDR3 DNA is held: 45 bases, read in frame from base 1. The junction shows trimming of 6 bases on V and 2 bases on J, and the gene matches do not reach 6 bases of it. What the time point label conveys for this sample: baseline before first vaccination. Vaccinee samples were obtained from the UK trials COV001 and COV002, which included a single-blind randomized controlled phase 2/3 trial of AZD1222 (ChAdOx1 nCoV-19) in healthy adults. For TCRbeta chain sequencing, PBMC samples from trial participants were taken at day 0 and at day 28 after the second dose.

This receptor chain uses TRBV6-5 and TRBJ2-7; the junction holds 11 bases that match TRBD2. This TCR came from an adult in good health. The sample consisted of peripheral blood, taken on day 0 of AZD1222 vaccination. Here the CDR3 is given as CASSLTSGETYEQYF. The bases read TGTGCCAGCAGCCTGACTAGCGGGGAAACCTACGAGCAGTACTTC.